These 22 T cell receptor beta chains were all obtained from the same sample, sequenced in a study of CD8 T cells in Susac syndrome. When the RNA was reverse transcribed, random hexamers were used with an input of roughly 0.45 to 1 ug. TCRdb independently ran MiXCR on the immunoSEQ multiplex PCR reads; one entry per CDR3 protein. The table lists 150,000 to 200,000 distinct CDR3 sequences, over 85% of them singletons. Sample: CD4+ T cells from PBMCs. All receptors come from a human donor in good health.

This clonotype appeared a few times. This chain links TRBV6-6 with TRBJ2-7; tentatively, D is TRBD1 (6 bases). The length of the CDR3 is 12 residues. Germline V gene sequence: CDR1 MNHNY, CDR2 SVGAGI (reference sequence). V shed 9 bases and J shed 1 base, with 10 bases lying between them. The chain's CDR3 is CASGRGSYEQYF. The CDR3 DNA reads TGTGCCAGTGGCAGGGGATCCTACGAGCAGTACTTC.

The genes are TRBV7-2 and TRBJ2-5; maybe TRBD1 (5 bases). The V gene lost 5 bases and the J gene lost 6 bases, with 16 bases spanning the gap. CDR1 is SGHTA, CDR2 FQGNSA, per germline. This CDR3 comprises 14 residues. CDR3 nucleotides: TGTGCCAGCAGCCCCGGGCCAAAGGGGAAGACCCAGTACTTC. The encoded protein is CASSPGPKGKTQYF.

The chain has TRBV13 and TRBJ2-5, with TRBD2 as a possible D gene (6 bases). Trimming cost V 5 bases and J 2 bases, with 12 bases left between them. Germline lookup yields CDR1 PRHDT and CDR2 FYEKMQ (reference sequence). The CDR3 contains 14 residues. The CDR3 loop reads CASSVWTTQETQYF. The DNA for the CDR3 is TGTGCCAGCAGCGTCTGGACTACTCAAGAGACCCAGTACTTC.

The chain recombines TRBV7-3 with TRBJ2-1; a weak D match, TRBD2 (5 bases). This CDR3 region has 15 residues. Germline-derived CDR1 and CDR2 are SGHTA and FQGTGA. V shed 5 bases and J shed 6 bases, with 17 bases lying between them. The CDR3 sequence: CASSPGAGSGNEQFF. CDR3 sequence (DNA): TGTGCCAGCAGCCCCGGCGCAGGAAGCGGCAATGAGCAGTTCTTC.

V is TRBV5-1 and J is TRBJ1-6; possibly TRBD1 for D (5 bases). CDR1 SGHRS and CDR2 YFSETQ come from the germline V gene. The length of the CDR3 is 14 residues. Trimming stripped 3 bases from V and 5 bases from J, with 9 bases between. The CDR3 protein is CASSYGGNNSPLHF. CDR3 in DNA: TGCGCCAGCAGCTATGGGGGAAATAATTCACCCCTCCACTTT.

This sequence joins TRBV29-1 and TRBJ1-5, with D possibly matching TRBD1 (6 bases). Germline V gene lookup returns CDR1 SQVTM and CDR2 ANQGSEA. This CDR3 is built from 13 residues. Trimming shortened V by 7 bases and J by 4 bases, and 14 bases separated the two germline ends. The CDR3 bases are TGCAGCGCAGCCCAGGGGTTAAATCAGCCCCAGCATTTT. As protein: CSAAQGLNQPQHF.

The J gene is TRBJ2-5, the V gene TRBV7-2, with 7 bases aligning to TRBD1. The CDR3 is 14 amino acids. V was pared by 5 bases and J by 4 bases, with 7 bases of the junction left unmatched. CDR1 SGHTA and CDR2 FQGNSA come from the germline V gene. The CDR3: CASSLRGQRETQYF. The CDR3, as DNA: TGTGCCAGCAGCCTAAGGGGACAGAGAGAGACCCAGTACTTC.

The chain joins TRBV5-1 to TRBJ1-2; D not resolved. The V end lost 0 bases, the J end lost 5 bases, and 20 bases lay between the germline ends. From germline, CDR1 is SGHRS and CDR2 YFSETQ. This CDR3 region has 17 residues. The CDR3 sequence is CASSLAGGGRRAYGYTF. For the CDR3, the DNA is TGCGCCAGCAGCTTGGCAGGCGGAGGGCGGAGGGCATATGGCTACACCTTC.

In this sample, this clonotype turned up a few times. V usage is TRBV6-1 and J usage is TRBJ2-5; D might be TRBD2 (7 bases). V was pared by 2 bases and J by 7 bases, with 26 bases between. The CDR3 has 18 residues. Germline CDR1 is MNHNS and CDR2 is SASEGT. The CDR3 DNA reads as TGTGCCAGCAGTGAAACGCCCCCTATGGGTGCGGGGGCCCCGACCCAGTACTTC. Its translation is CASSETPPMGAGAPTQYF.

This clonotype appeared a few times. The rearrangement links TRBV5-4 to TRBJ2-7, with no clear D. Trimming took 3 bases from V and 4 from J, leaving 8 bases between them. CDR3 length: 12 amino acids. CDR1 SGHNT and CDR2 YYREEE come from the germline V gene (reference sequence). Here the CDR3 reads CASSSGDYEQYF. Here the CDR3 DNA reads TGTGCCAGCAGCTCTGGAGATTACGAGCAGTACTTC.

The chain is built from TRBV28 and TRBJ2-4, with 7 bases that match TRBD1. V shed 1 base and J 3 bases; nucleotides not matched to a gene: 15. CDR3 length: 19 residues. Germline V CDR1 and CDR2: MDHEN, SYDVKM. As DNA, the CDR3 is TGTGCCAGCAGTTTATACTTGTTTGGGGACAGTTTCGGCAAAAACATTCAGTACTTC. It encodes CASSLYLFGDSFGKNIQYF.

The V and J genes are TRBV27 and TRBJ1-5, with unresolved D. Germline V lookup: CDR1 MNHEY, CDR2 SMNVEV (reference sequence). This CDR3 contains 13 residues. V was pared by 7 bases and J by 1 base, with 8 bases between. CDR3 coding DNA: TGTGCCAGCAAAGGTATGAGCAATCAGCCCCAGCATTTT. Encoded protein: CASKGMSNQPQHF.

In this sample, this clonotype turned up a few times. The CDR3, as DNA: TGTGCCAGCAGCTTAAGCGTGGAGACCCAGTACTTC. It encodes CASSLSVETQYF. V and J are TRBV7-9 and TRBJ2-5, with D hard to call. Trimming removed 2 bases from V and 5 bases from J, with 6 bases in between. Germline V gene data show CDR1 as SEHNR and CDR2 as FQNEAQ (reference sequence). This CDR3 has 12 residues.

V is TRBV20-1 and J is TRBJ2-7, with D unclear. Germline V gives CDR1 DFQATT, CDR2 SNEGSKA (reference sequence). V shed 2 bases and J shed 1 base, with 12 bases lying between them. The CDR3 length is 14 residues. The CDR3 DNA is TGCAGTGCTAGAAGGTGGATAGGTTCCTACGAGCAGTACTTC. It encodes CSARRWIGSYEQYF.

The V and J genes are TRBV7-2 and TRBJ1-1; TRBD1 agrees at 8 bases. CDR1 and CDR2 (germline): SGHTA, FQGNSA. V lost 9 bases and J lost 3; bases outside the gene matches: 9. The CDR3 contains 14 residues. As DNA, the CDR3 is TGTGCCAGTGTAACAGGGGGATATGACACTGAAGCTTTCTTT. Encoded protein: CASVTGGYDTEAFF.

V and J are TRBV29-1 and TRBJ1-4; D is possibly TRBD1 (5 bases). The ends were cut back, 6 bases at V and 3 bases at J, with 11 bases in the middle. Germline lookup yields CDR1 SQVTM and CDR2 ANQGSEA. The CDR3 is 13 residues long. CDR3 nucleotides: TGCAGCGTGGGGGGGTCGGCTAATGAAAAACTGTTTTTT. It encodes CSVGGSANEKLFF.

This chain links TRBV7-2 with TRBJ2-5; D might be TRBD2 (6 bases). Germline-derived CDR1 and CDR2 are SGHTA and FQGNSA. Trimming took off 10 bases at V and 4 bases at J, with 13 bases between the two ends. This CDR3 region has 12 residues. CDR3 loop: CATSFGGETQYF. The CDR3 bases are TGTGCCACCTCGTTCGGGGGAGAGACCCAGTACTTC. Filled out from reference TRBV7-2 and TRBJ2-5, the complete variable domain reads GAGVSQSPSNKVTEKGKDVELRCDPISGHTALYWYRQSLGQGLEFLIYFQGNSAPDKSGLPSDRFSAERTGGSVSTLTIQRTQQEDSAVYLCATSFGGETQYFGPGTRLLVL.

The rearrangement links TRBV7-9 to TRBJ2-5; TRBD2 is a possible D gene (6 bases). Trimming removed 5 bases from V and 5 bases from J, with 21 bases in between. The CDR3 totals 16 residues. CDR1 and CDR2 from the germline V gene are SEHNR and FQNEAQ (reference sequence). CDR3 region: CASSPNGDVAGETQYF. As DNA, the CDR3 is TGTGCCAGCAGCCCAAACGGGGACGTGGCGGGGGAGACCCAGTACTTC.

This chain links TRBV5-8 with TRBJ1-5, with D hard to call. From germline, CDR1 is SGHTS and CDR2 YDEGEE. Deletions cut 2 bases from V and 1 base from J, with 7 bases between. The CDR3 extends over 14 amino acids. For the CDR3, the DNA is TGTGCCAGCAGCTTTGGGCGGAGCAATCAGCCCCAGCATTTT. Protein product: CASSFGRSNQPQHF. The variable domain in full, with the rest retrieved from reference TRBV5-8 and TRBJ1-5, is EAGVTQSPTHLIKTRGQQATLRCSPISGHTSVYWYQQALGLGLQFLLWYDEGEERNRGNFPPRFSGRQFPNYSSELNVNALELEDSALYLCASSFGRSNQPQHFGDGTRLSIL.

This clonotype was picked up one time. The chain's CDR3 is CASSATPGTGGTEAFF. CDR3 DNA sequence: TGTGCCAGTAGCGCTACCCCCGGGACAGGGGGCACTGAAGCTTTCTTT. J is TRBJ1-1 and V is TRBV19; 11 bases fit TRBD1. Germline loops: CDR1 LNHDA, CDR2 SQIVND (reference sequence). CDR3 length: 16 amino acids. With V trimmed by 6 bases and J by 4 bases, 10 bases remained unmatched.

The chain is built from TRBV3-1 and TRBJ1-2; D is unresolved. Trimming left V 1 base short and J 8 bases short, with 14 bases between. The CDR3 has 14 amino acids. Germline V gene lookup returns CDR1 LGHDT and CDR2 YNNKEL (reference sequence). The DNA for the CDR3 is TGTGCCAGCAGCCAAGGTCGGACTCCAAGGGGCTACACCTTC. Translating it yields CASSQGRTPRGYTF.

The chain couples TRBV6-4 to TRBJ2-1; D may correspond to TRBD1 or TRBD2 (6 bases each). Trimming shortened V by 5 bases and J by 8 bases, and 13 bases separated the two germline ends. Germline assignment: CDR1 MRHNA and CDR2 SNTAGT. There are 13 residues in the CDR3. CDR3 nucleotides: TGTGCCAGCAGTTCGGAGAGGGGGGATGAGCAGTTCTTC. As protein: CASSSERGDEQFF.